This passage covers 18 T cell receptor beta chains from one sample sequenced in a study of memory CD8 T cells in hepatitis C reinfection. Generated by immunoSEQ multiplex PCR, the TCRdb table keeps only in-frame clones and is missing some. The sample has about 50,000 clones, roughly 91% seen once. Noted time point: pre-reinfection, 55 to 20 weeks before reinfection detection. No in vitro expansion preceded TCR sequencing of the sorted cells. The source material was naive CD8+ T cells sorted from blood. These receptors were collected from a man aged 18 to 35 with hepatitis C virus infection.

This chain connects TRBV27 to TRBJ2-1; TRBD2 aligns across 12 bases. Germline loops: CDR1 MNHEY, CDR2 SMNVEV (reference sequence). V lost 6 bases to trimming and J lost 8 bases; unmatched junction nucleotides: 5. The CDR3 is 14 residues long. The CDR3 region has the DNA TGTGCCAGCAGCGGACTAGCGGGAAAACATGAGCAGTTCTTC. It specifies CASSGLAGKHEQFF.

The chain has TRBV27 and TRBJ2-7; the D is unclear. The V end was cut by 4 bases, the J end by 4 bases, with 5 bases between. Germline assignment: CDR1 MNHEY and CDR2 SMNVEV (reference sequence). The CDR3 runs to 11 residues. The chain's CDR3 is CASSSYYEQYF. CDR3 coding DNA: TGTGCCAGCAGTTCGTATTACGAGCAGTACTTC.

The chain couples TRBV5-1 to TRBJ2-2, with 9 bases matching TRBD2. V was pared by 4 bases and J by 2 bases, with 12 bases of the junction left unmatched. The CDR3 length is 18 residues. Germline assignment: CDR1 SGHRS and CDR2 YFSETQ. Written as DNA, the CDR3 is TGCGCCAGCAGCCTGGGGGCTAGCGGGGTCAGCAACACCGGGGAGCTGTTTTTT. Protein sequence: CASSLGASGVSNTGELFF.

A single count supports this clone. V usage is TRBV9 and J usage is TRBJ2-1, with 8 bases fitting TRBD1. The ends lost 3 bases at V and 1 base at J; junction bases unmatched: 3. The CDR3 runs 15 residues. CDR1 and CDR2 (germline): SGDLS, YYNGEE. The CDR3 sequence is CASSEGQESYNEQFF. The DNA of the CDR3 is TGTGCCAGCAGCGAGGGACAGGAATCCTACAATGAGCAGTTCTTC.

In this sample, this clone turned up once. The chain links TRBV28 to TRBJ2-1; 9 bases are a match to TRBD2. The germline gives CDR1 MDHEN, CDR2 SYDVKM. The trim removed 3 bases at V and 0 bases at J, leaving 0 bases unmatched. CDR3 size: 15 residues. The CDR3 nucleotides read TGTGCCAGCAGTTTTAGCGGGAGCTCCTACAATGAGCAGTTCTTC. It specifies CASSFSGSSYNEQFF.

The chain links TRBV7-9 to TRBJ2-1; TRBD2 agrees at 10 bases. Germline loops: CDR1 SEHNR, CDR2 FQNEAQ (reference sequence). The CDR3 sequence is 13 residues long. The J segment lost 7 bases and the V segment lost 6 bases, leaving 3 bases of the junction unmatched. CDR3 loop: CASRAGGQNEQFF. CDR3 bases: TGTGCCAGCAGAGCGGGGGGGCAGAATGAGCAGTTCTTC.

The genes are TRBV29-1 and TRBJ1-2; possibly TRBD1 for D (6 bases). The CDR3 is made up of 15 amino acids. V was cut by 1 base and J by 1 base, with 13 bases left in between. Germline-derived CDR1 and CDR2 are SQVTM and ANQGSEA. CDR3 sequence reads: CSVEGYTGLNYGYTF. The CDR3 DNA reads TGCAGCGTTGAAGGCTATACAGGGCTTAACTATGGCTACACCTTC.

J is TRBJ2-2 and V is TRBV6-5, with 11 bases lining up with TRBD2. CDR1 and CDR2 (germline): MNHEY, SVGAGI. The CDR3 spans 15 residues. The ends lost 6 bases at V and 5 bases at J; junction bases unmatched: 5. Written as DNA, the CDR3 is TGTGCCAGCAGCATATGGACTAGCGGGACCGGGGAGCTGTTTTTT. Amino acids: CASSIWTSGTGELFF.

The rearrangement links TRBV28 to TRBJ1-4, with TRBD1 as a possible D gene (6 bases). The CDR3 has 14 residues. Germline values: CDR1 MDHEN, CDR2 SYDVKM. The ends were cut back, 3 bases at V and 8 bases at J, with 13 bases in the middle. The CDR3 spells CASSFARGREKLFF. CDR3 DNA: TGTGCCAGCAGTTTTGCCAGGGGTAGGGAAAAACTGTTTTTT. Full variable domain (missing parts from reference TRBV28 and TRBJ1-4): DVKVTQSSRYLVKRTGEKVFLECVQDMDHENMFWYRQDPGLGLRLIYFSYDVKMKEKGDIPEGYSVSREKKERFSLILESASTNQTSMYLCASSFARGREKLFFGSGTQLSVL.

The rearrangement uses TRBV19 and TRBJ1-5; D is possibly TRBD1 (5 bases). CDR1 and CDR2 (germline): LNHDA, SQIVND (reference sequence). This CDR3 has 15 amino acids. Trimming pared 3 bases from V and 7 bases from J, leaving 16 bases between. This CDR3 reads CASSIGSRANQPQHF. DNA for the CDR3: TGTGCCAGTAGTATTGGTAGCAGGGCAAACCAGCCCCAGCATTTT.

The V and J genes are TRBV27 and TRBJ2-5; 13 positions agree with TRBD2. The J call is doubtful: the DNA matches TRBJ2-7 better. This CDR3 contains 15 residues. Germline V gives CDR1 MNHEY, CDR2 SMNVEV (reference sequence). The CDR3 is CASSFGTSGTYEQYF. In DNA form, the CDR3 reads TGTGCCAGCAGTTTTGGGACTAGCGGGACCTACGAGCAGTACTTC.

This clone was counted between two and nine times. This chain joins TRBV11-2 and TRBJ2-2, with D hard to call. CDR1 is SGHAT, CDR2 FQNNGV, per germline. Trimming removed 4 bases at V and 5 bases at J, with 5 bases between. The CDR3 sequence is 12 residues long. The CDR3 sequence: CASSSPTGELFF. For the CDR3, the DNA is TGTGCCAGCAGCTCCCCGACCGGGGAGCTGTTTTTT.

The V gene is TRBV2, the J gene TRBJ2-2; D is undetermined. V was shortened by 9 bases and J by 1 base, with 12 bases between the two germline ends. The CDR3 is 14 residues long. CDR1 is SNHLY, CDR2 FYNNEI, per germline. The DNA for the CDR3 is TGTGCCAGTCAAGAGACGGGGAACACCGGGGAGCTGTTTTTT. Its protein product is CASQETGNTGELFF.

J is TRBJ2-7 and V is TRBV27, with a possible D match to TRBD1 (5 bases). CDR1 and CDR2 (germline): MNHEY, SMNVEV (reference sequence). V lost 5 bases to trimming and J lost 3 bases, with 11 bases between them. The CDR3 has 13 residues. The CDR3 sequence is CASSNGHLYEQYF. The CDR3 nucleotides are TGTGCCAGCAGTAACGGACACCTCTACGAGCAGTACTTC.

This clone was seen just once. The V and J genes are TRBV11-2 and TRBJ1-1; TRBD1 agrees at 7 bases. CDR3 length: 13 residues. V shed 5 bases, J shed 8 bases, and the junction held 8 bases outside the gene matches. Germline CDR1 is SGHAT and CDR2 is FQNNGV. The CDR3 DNA is TGTGCCAGCAGCCCTAGACAGGGCATCGAAGCTTTCTTT. This codes for CASSPRQGIEAFF.

The V call is TRBV28, the J call TRBJ2-5; tentatively, D is TRBD2 (5 bases). Trimming pared 3 bases from V and 0 bases from J, leaving 17 bases between. Germline V CDR1 and CDR2: MDHEN, SYDVKM. The CDR3 covers 17 residues. In nucleotides, the CDR3 is TGTGCCAGCAGTTTTGCAAGAGACAAGAGGGACCAAGAGACCCAGTACTTC. Translated, it gives CASSFARDKRDQETQYF.

The gene calls are TRBV14 and TRBJ2-5; 8 bases map to TRBD1. Germline trimming cut 4 bases from V and 2 bases from J; bases unmatched to any gene: 6. The germline gives CDR1 SGHDN, CDR2 FVKESK. This CDR3 contains 15 residues. The CDR3 DNA reads TGTGCCAGCAGCCTCATTGGGACAGGACAAGAGACCCAGTACTTC. It specifies CASSLIGTGQETQYF.

The chain uses TRBV2 and TRBJ1-5, with TRBD1 as a possible D gene (5 bases). The V end was cut by 1 base, the J end by 1 base, with 17 bases between. Germline CDR1 and CDR2: SNHLY and FYNNEI. The CDR3 runs 18 residues. The CDR3 DNA reads TGTGCCAGCAGTGAAGGCAGGGCCCTAACTAGCAGCAATCAGCCCCAGCATTTT. Encoded protein: CASSEGRALTSSNQPQHF.